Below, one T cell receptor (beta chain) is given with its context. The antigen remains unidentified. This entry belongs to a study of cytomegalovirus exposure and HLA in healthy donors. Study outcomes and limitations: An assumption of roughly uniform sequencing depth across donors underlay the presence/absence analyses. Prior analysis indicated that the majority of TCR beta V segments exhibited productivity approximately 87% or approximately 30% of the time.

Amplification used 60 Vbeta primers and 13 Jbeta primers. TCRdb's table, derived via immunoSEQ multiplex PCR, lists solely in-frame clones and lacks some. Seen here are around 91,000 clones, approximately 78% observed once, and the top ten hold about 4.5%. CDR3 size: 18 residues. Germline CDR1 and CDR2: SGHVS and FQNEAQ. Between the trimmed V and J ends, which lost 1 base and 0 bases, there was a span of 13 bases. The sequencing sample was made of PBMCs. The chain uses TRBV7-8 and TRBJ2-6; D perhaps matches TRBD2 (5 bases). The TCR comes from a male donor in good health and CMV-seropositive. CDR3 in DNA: TGTGCCAGCAGCTTAGTTCGACGGGAAAACTCTGGGGCCAACGTCCTGACTTTC. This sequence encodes CASSLVRRENSGANVLTF.